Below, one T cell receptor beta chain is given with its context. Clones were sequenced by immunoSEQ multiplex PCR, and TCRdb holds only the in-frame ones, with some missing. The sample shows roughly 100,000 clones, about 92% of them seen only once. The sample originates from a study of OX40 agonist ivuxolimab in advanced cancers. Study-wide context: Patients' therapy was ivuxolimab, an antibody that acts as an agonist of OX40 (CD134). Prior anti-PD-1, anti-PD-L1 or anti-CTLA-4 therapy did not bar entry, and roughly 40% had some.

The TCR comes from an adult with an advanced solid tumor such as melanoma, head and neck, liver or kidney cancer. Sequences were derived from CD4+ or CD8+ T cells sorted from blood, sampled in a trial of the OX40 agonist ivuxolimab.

This CDR3 reads CASSRTHQGTGYTF. The CDR3 DNA is TGTGCCAGCAGCCGAACCCACCAGGGCACTGGCTACACCTTC. This rearrangement joins TRBV5-8 to TRBJ1-2; D possibly corresponds to TRBD1 (5 bases). Germline V gives CDR1 SGHTS, CDR2 YDEGEE. CDR3 length: 14 residues. V was shortened by 4 bases and J by 7 bases, with 17 bases between the two germline ends.